The 16 T cell receptor beta chains in this list originate from one sample, sequenced in a study of cytomegalovirus exposure and HLA in healthy donors. With 60 Vbeta and 13 Jbeta primers, the PCR was carried out. Measured with immunoSEQ multiplex PCR; TCRdb has only the in-frame clones, and not every one. The data hold about 110,000 clones, with approximately 82% observed a single time. The sample taken for sequencing was PBMCs. The receptors come from a man aged 30 to 39 in good health and CMV-seropositive.

This rearrangement joins TRBV7-9 to TRBJ1-1, with D possibly being TRBD1 (5 bases). Germline V CDR1 and CDR2: SEHNR, FQNEAQ (reference sequence). The CDR3 runs to 10 residues. Trimming removed 8 bases from V and 8 bases from J, with 9 bases in between. In DNA, the CDR3 is TGTGCCAGCGGACGGGGGGAAGCTTTCTTT. Its protein product is CASGRGEAFF. The full variable domain, with the rest looked up from reference TRBV7-9 and TRBJ1-1, is DTGVSQNPRHKITKRGQNVTFRCDPISEHNRLYWYRQTLGQGPEFLTYFQNEAQLEKSRLLSDRFSAERPKGSFSTLEIQRTEQGDSAMYLCASGRGEAFFGQGTRLTVV.

The chain recombines TRBV4-1 with TRBJ1-2; 7 bases are a match to TRBD1. The CDR3 totals 15 residues. The trim removed 2 bases at V and 2 bases at J, leaving 5 bases unmatched. Germline V CDR1 and CDR2: MGHRA, YSYEKL. CDR3 nucleotide sequence: TGCGCCAGCAGCCAATCAGACAGGGAGAACTATGGCTACACCTTC. Encoded protein: CASSQSDRENYGYTF.

This chain uses TRBV19 with TRBJ1-2; TRBD1 might be the D (6 bases). The CDR3 consists of 15 residues. Germline V gene sequence: CDR1 LNHDA, CDR2 SQIVND (reference sequence). V dropped 7 bases and J dropped 3 bases, with 18 bases sitting between them. The CDR3 DNA reads TGTGCCAGTAAAGACAGGCCCAAAACGGACTATGGCTACACCTTC. Its protein is CASKDRPKTDYGYTF. The full variable domain, in which reference TRBV19 and TRBJ1-2 provide the parts outside the CDR3, is DGGITQSPKYLFRKEGQNVTLSCEQNLNHDAMYWYRQDPGQGLRLIYYSQIVNDFQKGDIAEGYSVSREKKESFPLTVTSAQKNPTAFYLCASKDRPKTDYGYTFGSGTRLTVV.

V gene TRBV7-6 combines with J gene TRBJ2-3; 10 bases map to TRBD2. V gave up 0 bases and J gave up 6 bases; unmatched junction bases: 0. The CDR3 loop spans 14 amino acids. Germline V CDR1 and CDR2: SGHVS, FNYEAQ. CDR3 nucleotide sequence: TGTGCCAGCAGCTTAGCTAGCGGGGGGGATACGCAGTATTTT. As protein: CASSLASGGDTQYF.

The table lists this clone with a count of one. V and J are TRBV7-8 and TRBJ2-1; the D is unclear. V gave up 3 bases and J gave up 2 bases, with 11 bases separating them. CDR1 is SGHVS and CDR2 is FQNEAQ in the germline V gene. CDR3 length: 15 amino acids. The CDR3 spells CASSFPRVAYNEQFF. In DNA form, the CDR3 reads TGTGCCAGCAGCTTCCCTCGCGTGGCCTACAATGAGCAGTTCTTC.

The chain couples TRBV5-4 to TRBJ2-1; possible D gene TRBD2, 6 bases. The germline V gene encodes CDR1 SGHNT and CDR2 YYREEE (reference sequence). With 5 bases removed from V and 0 bases from J, the gap between germline ends came to 15 bases. CDR3 length: 16 amino acids. The CDR3 DNA is TGTGCCAGCAGTTCACCCCGGGAGAGCTCCTACAATGAGCAGTTCTTC. It yields the protein CASSSPRESSYNEQFF.

V usage is TRBV14 and J usage is TRBJ2-5; D is perhaps TRBD1 (6 bases). The CDR3 totals 14 residues. V dropped 8 bases and J dropped 5 bases, with 18 bases sitting between them. CDR1 and CDR2 (germline): SGHDN, FVKESK. The CDR3 reads CASASQGLGETQYF. The CDR3 DNA is TGTGCCAGCGCCTCTCAGGGGTTAGGGGAGACCCAGTACTTC.

This rearrangement joins TRBV23-1 to TRBJ1-4, with D unresolved. TRBV23-1 is placed among ORFs of uncertain function. V was clipped by 0 bases and J by 0 bases, with 5 bases between them. The CDR3 length is 15 residues. DNA for the CDR3: TGCGCCAGCAGTCAATCGACACCAACTAATGAAAAACTGTTTTTT. This sequence encodes CASSQSTPTNEKLFF.

The chain joins TRBV18 to TRBJ2-3; 8 bases match TRBD2. The germline gives CDR1 KGHSH, CDR2 LQKENI. The V gene end was trimmed by 1 base and the J gene end by 0 bases; junction bases not matched to a gene: 6. This CDR3 is 17 amino acids long. The DNA of the CDR3 is TGTGCCAGCTCACCACGGGGTAGCGGGGCCAGCACAGATACGCAGTATTTT. It translates to CASSPRGSGASTDTQYF.

The chain is built from TRBV7-8 and TRBJ2-5, with D tentatively TRBD2 (6 bases). Germline loops: CDR1 SGHVS, CDR2 FQNEAQ. V gave up 6 bases and J gave up 3 bases, with 14 bases separating them. The CDR3 sequence is 14 residues long. CDR3 DNA: TGTGCCAGCAGGATCGGGACTTCAGAAGAGACCCAGTACTTC. It encodes CASRIGTSEETQYF.

The sample holds a few counts of this clone. CDR3 region: CASSYGPSAGANVLTF. CDR3 DNA sequence: TGTGCCAGCAGTTACGGACCTAGCGCTGGGGCCAACGTCCTGACTTTC. The J gene is TRBJ2-6, the V gene TRBV6-5; tentative D call: TRBD2 (6 bases). Germline V lookup: CDR1 MNHEY, CDR2 SVGAGI. V shed 2 bases and J shed 2 bases, with 10 bases lying between them. The CDR3 contains 16 residues.

The gene calls are TRBV4-1 and TRBJ1-3; 10 bases are shared with TRBD1. Germline V gene lookup returns CDR1 MGHRA and CDR2 YSYEKL. Trimming at V came to 3 bases and at J to 4 bases, leaving 9 bases not matched to a gene. CDR3 length equals 17 residues. The CDR3 DNA reads TGCGCCAGCAGCCAGAACCCGGGACAGGGGATCGGAAACACCATATATTTT. Its translation is CASSQNPGQGIGNTIYF.

The chain combines TRBV29-1 with TRBJ1-2, with 7 nucleotides matching TRBD1. The CDR3 covers 13 residues. The germline V gene encodes CDR1 SQVTM and CDR2 ANQGSEA. The ends lost 5 bases at V and 5 bases at J; junction bases unmatched: 8. The CDR3 region is CSVSGGGEYGYTF. Here the CDR3 DNA reads TGCAGCGTTTCTGGAGGGGGCGAGTATGGCTACACCTTC.

V usage is TRBV6-1 and J usage is TRBJ2-7, with 15 bases fitting TRBD2. V lost 2 bases, J lost 2 bases, and 7 bases stayed unmatched. Germline V gene lookup returns CDR1 MNHNS and CDR2 SASEGT. This CDR3 is built from 18 residues. Written as DNA, the CDR3 is TGTGCCAGCAGTGAACGGACTAGCGGGGGGGCGGGGACCTACGAGCAGTACTTC. Its translation is CASSERTSGGAGTYEQYF.

The chain carries TRBV18 and TRBJ2-7, with no clear D. CDR1 is KGHSH and CDR2 is LQKENI in the germline V gene. The ends were cut back, 3 bases at V and 3 bases at J, with 15 bases in the middle. The CDR3 is 15 amino acids. CDR3 coding DNA: TGTGCCAGCTCACCGCGCCAGGATGGCGTCTACGAGCAGTACTTC. This translates into CASSPRQDGVYEQYF.

This clone was recorded a few times. The gene calls are TRBV6-5 and TRBJ2-7; the match to TRBD1 covers 9 bases. With V trimmed by 2 bases and J by 5 bases, 7 bases remained unmatched. CDR3 length: 15 residues. Germline lookup yields CDR1 MNHEY and CDR2 SVGAGI. CDR3 sequence reads: CASSYQDRGSHEQYF. CDR3 in DNA: TGTGCCAGCAGTTACCAGGACAGGGGTAGCCACGAGCAGTACTTC.